This T cell receptor (beta chain) is drawn from a study of CD8+ T cells in alopecia areata. Across the study: Twice daily, treated patients received 5 to 10 mg of oral tofacitinib.

The CDR3 sequence is 13 residues long. Germline CDR1 is SGHNT and CDR2 is YYREEE (reference sequence). Trimming took 4 bases from V and 4 from J, leaving 12 bases between them. Treatment described: oral pan-JAK inhibitor, 5-10 mg twice daily. TCR sequencing used cDNA made by reverse transcription of extracted RNA. Sequencing was performed with immunoSEQ multiplex PCR; in TCRdb, only in-frame clones are kept and a portion is missing. The repertoire holds 150,000 to 200,000 clones, with roughly 66% as singletons. The TCR comes from a human donor with alopecia areata. The rearrangement links TRBV5-4 to TRBJ2-7; a weak D match, TRBD2 (6 bases). Sequenced material: CD4+ T cells sorted from blood, taken at week 24, from a patient treated with tofacitinib. CDR3 region: CASSPAGGYEQYF. DNA of the CDR3: TGTGCCAGCAGCCCTGCTGGGGGGTACGAGCAGTACTTC.